The subject of this entry is one T cell receptor (beta chain). This clone was found a few times. Its recognized antigen is unknown. No much larger clone exists at a distance of one base, and base qualities are not known. TCRbeta CDR3 regions were amplified from genomic DNA using the immunoSEQ Assay, a bias-controlled multiplex PCR. Per the authors' processing: Nucleated cell counts per sample were estimated from amplification of reference gene primers within the assay. Sequence reads were collapsed and filtered to measure the absolute abundance of every unique TCRbeta CDR3 rearrangement. Productive Simpson clonality was computed per sample as the square root of Simpson's diversity index over productive rearrangements. TCRdb stores this immuneACCESS table with in-frame sequences only. Part of the clones is absent; in the studies checked, under half of the shortfall reflects unresolved V genes, and no reason is known for the rest. V, J and clone size are taken as reported in that table, and D and trimming were inferred from the DNA itself. This sample lists about 230,000 clones; more than 80% were detected once. Of the sample, about 1.3% is held by the ten largest clones.

One collaborating source in Seattle enrolled patients while the patients were actively infected and followed the patients over time throughout the course of disease. Collaborating institutions collected whole blood in K2EDTA tubes following their own protocols. For TCRbeta analysis, collaborators shipped samples as frozen whole blood, isolated PBMCs, or DNA extracted from either of those sample types. This entry comes from a study of blood T cell repertoires in COVID-19 (dated by TCRdb to the early 2020s). Concerning the study at large: Samples covering the acute and convalescent phases of COVID-19 were provided by collaborators in the United States, Italy and Spain. The material from the prospective study consisted of cDNA or gDNA derived from T cells, B-cell-depleted T cells, or PBMCs. The dataset comprised deeply sampled blood TCRbeta repertoires from subjects exposed to, actively infected with, or recovered from COVID-19. A freely available public database, intended as a resource for researchers studying the immune response to SARS-CoV-2, is where the repertoires were released. The samples were drawn from the first 160 participants of the ongoing ImmuneRACE study and from some 1,300 subjects provided by 6 global collaborators. Sample metadata almost always included a de-identified subject ID, COVID-19 status, age in years and sex. Where HLA class I and class II types were available, the types were taken from metadata supplied by the sample provider, not from assay-based typing.

General conclusions and limits of the study: How much clinical and demographic metadata was included differed by source and by participant, and the metadata was provided uncurated.

From the germline V gene (reference sequence), CDR1 is SGHNT and CDR2 is YYREEE. V is cut by 0 bases and J by 4 bases, and the space between the germline ends is 7 bases. The CDR3 spans 13 residues, from the cysteine through the phenylalanine. The kept DNA is CDR3 alone, 39 bases in frame from the first base. The chain employs TRBV5-4 and TRBJ1-1, with an unclear D gene assignment. The sequencing input was peripheral blood. The sequence derives from a woman in her twenties or thirties with COVID-19, enrolled during active disease. The base sequence is TGTGCCAGCAGCTTGGGGGCACGCACTGAAGCTTTCTTT. It translates as CASSLGARTEAFF.